The 2 T cell receptor beta chains below come from one sample, sequenced in a study of blood T cell repertoires in COVID-19. Measured with immunoSEQ multiplex PCR; TCRdb has only the in-frame clones, and not every one. In the table there are roughly 120,000 clones, about 88% of which are singletons. Material for sequencing was peripheral blood. The receptors were sampled from a woman in her fifties or sixties with acute or convalescent COVID-19.

The DNA for the CDR3 is TGTGCCAGCAGTGAAGCGAGGGGGGGCACCGGGGAGCTGTTTTTT. This codes for CASSEARGGTGELFF. The V call is TRBV6-1, the J call TRBJ2-2; the D gene is possibly TRBD2 (7 bases). With 0 bases removed from V and 4 bases from J, the gap between germline ends came to 9 bases. CDR3 length equals 15 residues. Germline CDR1 reads MNHNS; CDR2 reads SASEGT.

The chain recombines TRBV14 with TRBJ2-3, with 9 bases identical to TRBD2. This CDR3 is built from 13 residues. CDR1 and CDR2 (germline): SGHDN, FVKESK. V trimming: 1 base; J trimming: 14 bases; junction bases outside the gene matches: 7. CDR3 protein: CASSQAVSGSRYF. Here the CDR3 DNA reads TGTGCCAGCAGCCAAGCAGTTAGCGGGAGTAGGTATTTT.